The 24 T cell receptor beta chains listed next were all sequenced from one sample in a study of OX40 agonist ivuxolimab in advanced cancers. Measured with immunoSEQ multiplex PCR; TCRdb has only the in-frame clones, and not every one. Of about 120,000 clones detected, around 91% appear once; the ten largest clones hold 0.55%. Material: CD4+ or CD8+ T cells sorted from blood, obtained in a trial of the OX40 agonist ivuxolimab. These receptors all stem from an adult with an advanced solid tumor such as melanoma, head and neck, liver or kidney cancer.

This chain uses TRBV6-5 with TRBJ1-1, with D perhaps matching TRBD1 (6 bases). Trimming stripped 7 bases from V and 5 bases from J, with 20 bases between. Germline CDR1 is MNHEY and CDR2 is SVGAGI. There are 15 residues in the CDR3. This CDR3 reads CASTQFLRGRTEAFF. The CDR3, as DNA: TGTGCCAGCACCCAGTTTTTGAGGGGGAGGACTGAAGCTTTCTTT.

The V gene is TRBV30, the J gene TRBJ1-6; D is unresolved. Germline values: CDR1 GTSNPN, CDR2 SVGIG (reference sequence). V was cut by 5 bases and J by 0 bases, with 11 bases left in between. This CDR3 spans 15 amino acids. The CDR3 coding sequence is TGTGCCTGGCTCCCCGGGAGCTCCTATAATTCACCCCTCCACTTT. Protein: CAWLPGSSYNSPLHF. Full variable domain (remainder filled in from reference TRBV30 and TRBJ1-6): SQTIHQWPATLVQPVGSPLSLECTVEGTSNPNLYWYRQAAGRGLQLLFYSVGIGQISSEVPQNLSASRPQDRQFILSSKKLLLSDSGFYLCAWLPGSSYNSPLHFGNGTRLTVT.

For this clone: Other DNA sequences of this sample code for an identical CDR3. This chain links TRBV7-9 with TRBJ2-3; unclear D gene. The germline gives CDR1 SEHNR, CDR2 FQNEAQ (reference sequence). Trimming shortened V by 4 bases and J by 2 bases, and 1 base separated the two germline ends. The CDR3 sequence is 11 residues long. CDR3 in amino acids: CASSSTDTQYF. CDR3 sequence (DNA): TGTGCCAGCAGCTCCACAGATACGCAGTATTTT. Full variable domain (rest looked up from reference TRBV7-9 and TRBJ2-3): DTGVSQNPRHKITKRGQNVTFRCDPISEHNRLYWYRQTLGQGPEFLTYFQNEAQLEKSRLLSDRFSAERPKGSFSTLEIQRTEQGDSAMYLCASSSTDTQYFGPGTRLTVL.

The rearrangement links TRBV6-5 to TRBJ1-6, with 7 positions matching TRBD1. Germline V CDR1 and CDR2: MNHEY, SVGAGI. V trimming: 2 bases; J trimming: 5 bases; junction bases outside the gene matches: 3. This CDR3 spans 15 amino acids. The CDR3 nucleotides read TGTGCCAGCAGTTACACAACAGGGGATAATTCACCCCTCCACTTT. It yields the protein CASSYTTGDNSPLHF.

The CDR3 loop is CASSLTGVAAEAFF. CDR3 bases: TGTGCCAGCAGCTTAACCGGGGTGGCAGCTGAAGCTTTCTTT. The V call is TRBV7-9, the J call TRBJ1-1; D call uncertain. Deletions cut 2 bases from V and 6 bases from J, with 13 bases between. Germline CDR1 SEHNR, CDR2 FQNEAQ (reference sequence). The CDR3 runs 14 residues.

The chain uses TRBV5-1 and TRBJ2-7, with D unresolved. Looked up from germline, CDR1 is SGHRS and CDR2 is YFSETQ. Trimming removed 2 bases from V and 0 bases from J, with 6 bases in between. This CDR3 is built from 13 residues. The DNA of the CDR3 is TGCGCCAGCAGCTTCGGCACCTCCTACGAGCAGTACTTC. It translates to CASSFGTSYEQYF.

DNA for the CDR3: TGTGCCACCAGCCTCAGCGATTATACGCAGTATTTT. Protein: CATSLSDYTQYF. V gene TRBV15 combines with J gene TRBJ2-3; D unresolved. In germline, CDR1 is LNHNV, CDR2 YYDKDF (reference sequence). With 5 bases removed from V and 7 bases from J, the gap between germline ends came to 10 bases. The CDR3 has 12 residues.

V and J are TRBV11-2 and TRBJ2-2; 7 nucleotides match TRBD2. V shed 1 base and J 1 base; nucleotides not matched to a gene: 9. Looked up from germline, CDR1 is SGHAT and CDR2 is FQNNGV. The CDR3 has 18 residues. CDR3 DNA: TGTGCCAGCAGCTTAGTGCTCCAGCGGGGCCAGAACACCGGGGAGCTGTTTTTT. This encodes CASSLVLQRGQNTGELFF.

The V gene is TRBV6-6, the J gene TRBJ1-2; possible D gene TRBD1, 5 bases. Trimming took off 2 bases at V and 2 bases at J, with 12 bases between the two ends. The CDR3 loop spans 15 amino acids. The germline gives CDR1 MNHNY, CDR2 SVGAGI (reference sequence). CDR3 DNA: TGTGCCAGCAGTTACCGGACTGAGGGGAACTATGGCTACACCTTC. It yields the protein CASSYRTEGNYGYTF.

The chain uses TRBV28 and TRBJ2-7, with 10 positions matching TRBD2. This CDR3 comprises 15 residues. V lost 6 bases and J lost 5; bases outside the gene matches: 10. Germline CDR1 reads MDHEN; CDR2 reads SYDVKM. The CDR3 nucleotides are TGTGCCAGCAGCTTAATAGCGGGGGGAGCAAACGAGCAGTACTTC. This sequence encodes CASSLIAGGANEQYF.

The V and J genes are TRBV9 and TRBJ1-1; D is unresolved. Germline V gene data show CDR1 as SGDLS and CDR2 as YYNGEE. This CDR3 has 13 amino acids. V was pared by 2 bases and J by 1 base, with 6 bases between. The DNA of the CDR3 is TGTGCCAGCAGCGTTCAGAAGAACACTGAAGCTTTCTTT. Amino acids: CASSVQKNTEAFF.

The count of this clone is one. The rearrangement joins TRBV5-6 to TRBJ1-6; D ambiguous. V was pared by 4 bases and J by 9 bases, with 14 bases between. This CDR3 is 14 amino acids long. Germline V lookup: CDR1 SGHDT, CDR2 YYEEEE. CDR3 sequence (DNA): TGTGCCAGCAGCGTCCGGGCCAAGGGTTCACCCCTCCACTTT. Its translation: CASSVRAKGSPLHF. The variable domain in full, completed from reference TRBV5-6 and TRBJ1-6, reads DAGVTQSPTHLIKTRGQQVTLRCSPKSGHDTVSWYQQALGQGPQFIFQYYEEEERQRGNFPDRFSGHQFPNYSSELNVNALLLGDSALYLCASSVRAKGSPLHFGNGTRLTVT.

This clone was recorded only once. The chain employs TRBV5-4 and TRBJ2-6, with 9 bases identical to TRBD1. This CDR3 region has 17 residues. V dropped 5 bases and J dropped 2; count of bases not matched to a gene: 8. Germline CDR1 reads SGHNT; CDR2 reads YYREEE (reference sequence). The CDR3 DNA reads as TGTGCCAGCAGTCCGACAGGGGGGTCCCCTGGGGCCAACGTCCTGACTTTC. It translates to CASSPTGGSPGANVLTF. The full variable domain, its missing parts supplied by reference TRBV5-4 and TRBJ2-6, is ETGVTQSPTHLIKTRGQQVTLRCSSQSGHNTVSWYQQALGQGPQFIFQYYREEENGRGNFPPRFSGLQFPNYSSELNVNALELDDSALYLCASSPTGGSPGANVLTFGAGSRLTVL.

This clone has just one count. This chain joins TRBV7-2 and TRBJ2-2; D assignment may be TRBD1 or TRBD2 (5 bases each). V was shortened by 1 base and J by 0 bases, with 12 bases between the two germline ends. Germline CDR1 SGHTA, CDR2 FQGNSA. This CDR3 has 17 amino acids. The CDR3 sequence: CASSLDGTVANTGELFF. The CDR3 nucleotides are TGTGCCAGCAGCTTAGACGGGACGGTCGCGAACACCGGGGAGCTGTTTTTT.

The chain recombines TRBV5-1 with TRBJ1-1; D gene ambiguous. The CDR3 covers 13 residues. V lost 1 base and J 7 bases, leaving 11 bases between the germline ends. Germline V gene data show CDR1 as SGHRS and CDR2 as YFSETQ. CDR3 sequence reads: CASSLIEGVEAFF. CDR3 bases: TGCGCCAGCAGCTTGATTGAGGGCGTTGAAGCTTTCTTT.

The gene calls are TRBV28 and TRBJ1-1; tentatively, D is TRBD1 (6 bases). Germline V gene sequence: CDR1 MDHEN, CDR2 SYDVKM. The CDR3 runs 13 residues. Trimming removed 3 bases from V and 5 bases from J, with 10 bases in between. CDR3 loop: CASSFRGGTEAFF. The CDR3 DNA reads TGTGCCAGCAGTTTCAGGGGTGGAACTGAAGCTTTCTTT. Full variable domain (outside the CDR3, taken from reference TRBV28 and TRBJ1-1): DVKVTQSSRYLVKRTGEKVFLECVQDMDHENMFWYRQDPGLGLRLIYFSYDVKMKEKGDIPEGYSVSREKKERFSLILESASTNQTSMYLCASSFRGGTEAFFGQGTRLTVV.

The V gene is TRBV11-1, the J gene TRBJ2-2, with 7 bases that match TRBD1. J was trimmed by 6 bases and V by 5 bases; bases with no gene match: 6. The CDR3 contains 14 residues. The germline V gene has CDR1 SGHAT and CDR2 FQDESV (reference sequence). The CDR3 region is CASSRQGNSGELFF. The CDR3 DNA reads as TGTGCCAGCAGCAGACAGGGTAACTCCGGGGAGCTGTTTTTT.

Here the CDR3 reads CAWSYYYRGRYTF. The CDR3 DNA follows: TGTGCCTGGAGTTACTATTACAGGGGACGCTACACCTTC. The chain combines TRBV30 with TRBJ1-2; 7 bases are a match to TRBD1. Germline V CDR1 and CDR2: GTSNPN, SVGIG (reference sequence). Trimming cost V 2 bases and J 9 bases; bases outside gene matches: 9. CDR3 size: 13 residues. Based on the CDR3 plus reference TRBV30 and TRBJ1-2, the full variable domain is SQTIHQWPATLVQPVGSPLSLECTVEGTSNPNLYWYRQAAGRGLQLLFYSVGIGQISSEVPQNLSASRPQDRQFILSSKKLLLSDSGFYLCAWSYYYRGRYTFGSGTRLTVV.

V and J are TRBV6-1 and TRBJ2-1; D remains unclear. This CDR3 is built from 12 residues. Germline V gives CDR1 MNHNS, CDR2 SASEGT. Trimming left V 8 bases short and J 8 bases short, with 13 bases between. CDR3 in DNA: TGTGCCAGCGCATTACGTTCCGATGAGCAGTTCTTC. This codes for CASALRSDEQFF.

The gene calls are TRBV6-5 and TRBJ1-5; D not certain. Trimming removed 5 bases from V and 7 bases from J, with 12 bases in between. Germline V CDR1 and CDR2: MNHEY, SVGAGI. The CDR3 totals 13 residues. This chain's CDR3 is CASSESREQPQHF. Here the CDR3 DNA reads TGTGCCAGCAGTGAGAGCCGAGAACAGCCCCAGCATTTT.

This CDR3 reads CASSLDSGRTQYF. In DNA form, the CDR3 reads TGTGCCAGCAGCTTAGACTCCGGGAGGACCCAGTACTTC. The chain employs TRBV7-2 and TRBJ2-5; the D gene is possibly TRBD2 (6 bases). Trimming shortened V by 1 base and J by 7 bases, and 10 bases separated the two germline ends. Germline V lookup: CDR1 SGHTA, CDR2 FQGNSA. CDR3 length: 13 amino acids.

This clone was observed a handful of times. The CDR3 loop is CASTGGGSVNEQFF. In nucleotides, the CDR3 is TGCGCCAGCACCGGCGGGGGGTCAGTCAATGAGCAGTTCTTC. The V gene is TRBV5-1, the J gene TRBJ2-1; 8 nucleotides align to TRBD2. The CDR3 sequence is 14 residues long. Looked up from germline, CDR1 is SGHRS and CDR2 is YFSETQ. V dropped 6 bases and J dropped 6; count of bases not matched to a gene: 8.

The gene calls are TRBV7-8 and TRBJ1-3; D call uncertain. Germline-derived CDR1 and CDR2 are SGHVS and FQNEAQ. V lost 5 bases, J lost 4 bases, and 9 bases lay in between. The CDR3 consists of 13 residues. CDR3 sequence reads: CASSGVSGNTIYF. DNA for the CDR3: TGTGCCAGCAGCGGCGTTTCCGGAAACACCATATATTTT.

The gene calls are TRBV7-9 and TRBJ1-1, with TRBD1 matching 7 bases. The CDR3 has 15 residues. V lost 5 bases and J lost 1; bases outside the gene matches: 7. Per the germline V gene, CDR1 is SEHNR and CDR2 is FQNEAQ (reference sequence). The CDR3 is CASSARQGENTEAFF. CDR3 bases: TGTGCCAGCAGCGCCCGACAGGGAGAGAACACTGAAGCTTTCTTT.